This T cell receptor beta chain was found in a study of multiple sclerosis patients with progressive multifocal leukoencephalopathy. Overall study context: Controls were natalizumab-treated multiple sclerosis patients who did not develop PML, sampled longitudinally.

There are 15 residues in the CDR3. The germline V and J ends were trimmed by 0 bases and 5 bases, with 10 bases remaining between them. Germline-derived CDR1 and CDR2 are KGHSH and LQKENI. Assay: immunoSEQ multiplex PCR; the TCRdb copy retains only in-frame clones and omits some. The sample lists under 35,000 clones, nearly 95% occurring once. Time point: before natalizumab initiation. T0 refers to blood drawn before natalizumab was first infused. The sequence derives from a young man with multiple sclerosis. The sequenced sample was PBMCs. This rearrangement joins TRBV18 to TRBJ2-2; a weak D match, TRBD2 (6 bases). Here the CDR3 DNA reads TGTGCCAGCTCACCACCCACAGGAGGGACCGGGGAGCTGTTTTTT. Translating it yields CASSPPTGGTGELFF.